This T cell receptor (beta chain) was identified in a study of blood T cells in healthy people across ages. The wider study: About one barcoded beta molecule per two T cells came from capture by template switching. Notes on the study in general: Relative to aged donors, long-lived donors carried more naive CD4+ cells and displayed higher diversity.

Regarding this clonotype: The antigen remains unidentified.

The authors ran a second PCR of about 6 to 12 cycles using a sample-barcoded 5' primer and a J-beta primer mix. A template-switch adaptor that had 12 random nucleotides put a tag on each cDNA molecule. MiXCR was run by TCRdb on the 5' RACE reads, yielding one entry per CDR3 protein. The table includes approximately 700,000 distinct CDR3 sequences, roughly 30% detected once. The CDR3 sequence is 13 residues long. V shed 3 bases and J shed 5 bases, with 8 bases lying between them. Germline CDR1 reads DFQATT; CDR2 reads SNEGSKA (reference sequence). This clonotype originated in a woman aged 80 or older in good health. J is TRBJ1-6 and V is TRBV20-1, with D unclear. Sequencing was done on a sample of blood. The CDR3 DNA reads as TGCAGTGCTAGGAATAGACATAATTCACCCCTCCACTTT. It yields the protein CSARNRHNSPLHF.